Each of the 5 T cell receptor beta chains below was sequenced from the same sample in a study of cytomegalovirus exposure and HLA in healthy donors. Primers for the PCR totalled 60 Vbeta and 13 Jbeta. Sequenced by immunoSEQ multiplex PCR; TCRdb stores in-frame clones only, minus some. The sample has about 190,000 clones; 79% are singletons. Sequenced: PBMCs. All receptors come from a woman between 18 and 30 years old in good health and CMV-seronegative.

This clone occurred a few times. This chain connects TRBV29-1 to TRBJ1-2; 9 positions match TRBD1. This CDR3 spans 13 amino acids. CDR1 is SQVTM, CDR2 ANQGSEA, per germline. The trim removed 6 bases at V and 6 bases at J, leaving 8 bases unmatched. This CDR3 reads CSVPGQGSDGYTF. The DNA for the CDR3 is TGCAGCGTGCCGGGACAGGGCTCAGATGGCTACACCTTC.

V and J are TRBV7-6 and TRBJ2-1, with a tentative D call TRBD1 (5 bases). Germline CDR1 and CDR2: SGHVS and FNYEAQ. V lost 2 bases and J 8 bases, leaving 13 bases between the germline ends. The CDR3 extends over 14 amino acids. The DNA of the CDR3 is TGTGCCAGCAGCTTAACTGCAGGGAAGGATGAGCAGTTCTTC. Translated: CASSLTAGKDEQFF.

The CDR3 bases are TGTGCCAGTAGTATGGGGGGTGAGCAGTTCTTC. Translated: CASSMGGEQFF. The chain is built from TRBV19 and TRBJ2-1; possible D gene TRBD2, 6 bases. This CDR3 region has 11 residues. Trimming removed 3 bases from V and 9 bases from J, with 6 bases in between. Germline CDR1 and CDR2: LNHDA and SQIVND (reference sequence).

The V call is TRBV7-2, the J call TRBJ2-7, with 8 bases identical to TRBD1. The CDR3 covers 14 residues. The J segment lost 2 bases and the V segment lost 5 bases, leaving 5 bases of the junction unmatched. Germline lookup yields CDR1 SGHTA and CDR2 FQGNSA. The CDR3 is CASSEGTGPYEQYF. The DNA for the CDR3 is TGTGCCAGCAGCGAAGGGACAGGCCCCTACGAGCAGTACTTC. The full variable domain, in which reference TRBV7-2 and TRBJ2-7 provide the parts outside the CDR3, is GAGVSQSPSNKVTEKGKDVELRCDPISGHTALYWYRQSLGQGLEFLIYFQGNSAPDKSGLPSDRFSAERTGGSVSTLTIQRTQQEDSAVYLCASSEGTGPYEQYFGPGTRLTVT.

The chain employs TRBV30 and TRBJ1-1; TRBD1 matches 10 bases. The V segment lost 5 bases and the J segment 5 bases; nucleotides outside the gene matches: 5. Germline V gene sequence: CDR1 GTSNPN, CDR2 SVGIG (reference sequence). The CDR3 extends over 13 amino acids. The CDR3 spells CAWSGQGWTEAFF. In DNA, the CDR3 is TGTGCCTGGTCGGGACAGGGGTGGACTGAAGCTTTCTTT.